This TCR beta chain was observed in a study of blood T cell repertoires in COVID-19. Study context: T cells, B-cell-depleted T cells, or PBMCs supplied cDNA or gDNA.

Clones were sequenced by immunoSEQ multiplex PCR, and TCRdb holds only the in-frame ones, with some missing. The table has under 200,000 clones, approximately 80% seen once; the top ten hold 1.5%. The source of this sequence is a human donor in a cohort sampled during active COVID-19. The sequenced sample was peripheral blood.

CDR3 residues: CASSSPKGAGELFF. The CDR3 DNA reads TGTGCCAGCAGCTCTCCAAAGGGAGCCGGGGAGCTGTTTTTT. The chain uses TRBV11-2 and TRBJ2-2, with D perhaps matching TRBD2 (5 bases). This CDR3 has 14 residues. Germline V gives CDR1 SGHAT, CDR2 FQNNGV. V was clipped by 4 bases and J by 6 bases, with 12 bases between them. Supplemented by reference TRBV11-2 and TRBJ2-2, the full variable domain reads EAGVAQSPRYKIIEKRQSVAFWCNPISGHATLYWYQQILGQGPKLLIQFQNNGVVDDSQLPKDRFSAERLKGVDSTLKIQPAKLEDSAVYLCASSSPKGAGELFFGEGSRLTVL.